Shown below are 25 T cell receptor beta chains from a single sample sequenced in a study of CD8+ T cells in alopecia areata. cDNA serving as the sequencing template came from extracted, reverse transcribed RNA. This table comes from immunoSEQ multiplex PCR, and its TCRdb copy is limited to in-frame clones, with some not included. The sample records some 130,000 clones, more than 45% being singletons. Treatment given: oral pan-JAK inhibitor, 5-10 mg twice daily. Sequenced here: CD4+ T cells sorted from blood, sampled at week 4, from a patient treated with tofacitinib. These receptors were obtained from a human donor with alopecia areata.

V and J are TRBV29-1 and TRBJ2-4, with unresolved D. The CDR3 extends over 13 amino acids. V was trimmed by 4 bases and J by 8 bases, leaving 15 bases between them. Germline CDR1 reads SQVTM; CDR2 reads ANQGSEA. In nucleotides, the CDR3 is TGCAGCGTTGGTGTCGGCCCCTGGGACATTCAGTACTTC. Protein sequence: CSVGVGPWDIQYF.

V and J are TRBV30 and TRBJ2-1, with D maybe TRBD1 (6 bases). Germline V gene lookup returns CDR1 GTSNPN and CDR2 SVGIG (reference sequence). Trimming removed 4 bases from V and 6 bases from J, with 19 bases in between. This CDR3 region has 15 residues. The CDR3 sequence is CAWTSWRQGSNEQFF. CDR3 DNA sequence: TGTGCCTGGACATCCTGGCGTCAGGGGAGCAATGAGCAGTTCTTC.

The gene calls are TRBV29-1 and TRBJ2-3; D is unclear. This CDR3 is built from 14 residues. CDR1 and CDR2 (germline): SQVTM, ANQGSEA. Trimming took off 3 bases at V and 6 bases at J, with 16 bases between the two ends. CDR3 residues: CSVEAQPPRDTQYF. The CDR3 DNA reads as TGCAGCGTTGAGGCTCAGCCTCCCAGGGATACGCAGTATTTT.

This clone was seen just once. The chain links TRBV29-1 to TRBJ2-4, with unresolved D. This CDR3 has 12 amino acids. Germline-derived CDR1 and CDR2 are SQVTM and ANQGSEA. V lost 4 bases and J 5 bases, leaving 9 bases between the germline ends. In DNA, the CDR3 is TGCAGCGTTGTGGGCGCGGAAAACATTCAGTACTTC. Protein sequence: CSVVGAENIQYF.

A few counts support this clone. The chain links TRBV29-1 to TRBJ2-5; 9 positions agree with TRBD2. The CDR3 consists of 14 residues. Losses at the gene ends were 4 bases for V and 5 bases for J; bases not matched to a gene: 8. Germline-derived CDR1 and CDR2 are SQVTM and ANQGSEA. The CDR3 spells CSVGGIAGVETQYF. In DNA form, the CDR3 reads TGCAGCGTTGGAGGTATAGCGGGAGTCGAGACCCAGTACTTC. Full variable domain (outside the CDR3, taken from reference TRBV29-1 and TRBJ2-5): SAVISQKPSRDICQRGTSLTIQCQVDSQVTMMFWYRQQPGQSLTLIATANQGSEATYESGFVIDKFPISRPNLTFSTLTVSNMSPEDSSIYLCSVGGIAGVETQYFGPGTRLLVL.

J is TRBJ1-2 and V is TRBV4-2; D not resolved. Trimming left V 0 bases short and J 4 bases short, with 12 bases between. Per the germline V gene, CDR1 is LGHNA and CDR2 is YNFKEQ. This CDR3 has 15 amino acids. CDR3 in DNA: TGTGCCAGCAGCCAAGATCTCTCAGATATCTATGGCTACACCTTC. This codes for CASSQDLSDIYGYTF.

CDR3 residues: CASSEKKLAHSYNEQFF. The CDR3 DNA follows: TGTGCCAGCAGTGAAAAGAAACTAGCGCACTCCTACAATGAGCAGTTCTTC. The rearrangement joins TRBV6-1 to TRBJ2-1; 7 bases line up with TRBD2. The germline CDR1 and CDR2 sequences are MNHNS and SASEGT. The length of the CDR3 is 17 residues. With 2 bases clipped from V and 0 bases from J, the junction kept 7 bases outside the gene matches.

Only a few counts were recorded for this clone. The chain employs TRBV25-1 and TRBJ1-2; 7 bases agree with TRBD1. Germline values: CDR1 MGHDK, CDR2 SYGVNS. The CDR3 is 12 residues long. The J segment lost 3 bases and the V segment lost 7 bases, leaving 2 bases of the junction unmatched. The DNA for the CDR3 is TGTGCCAGCAACAGGGGCGACTATGGCTACACCTTC. It codes for CASNRGDYGYTF.

This clone has just a few counts. The V and J genes are TRBV5-1 and TRBJ2-7, with D maybe TRBD2 (6 bases). The CDR3 is made up of 14 amino acids. Trimming stripped 4 bases from V and 6 bases from J, with 17 bases between. Germline V gives CDR1 SGHRS, CDR2 YFSETQ. The CDR3 is CASSTAGSAREQYF. The CDR3 coding sequence is TGCGCCAGCAGCACGGCCGGGAGCGCGCGCGAGCAGTACTTC.

The CDR3, as DNA: TGTGCCAGCAGCGTAGGGTCAGGGGGCTGGCGTGGGGCCAACGTCCTGACTTTC. This codes for CASSVGSGGWRGANVLTF. The J gene is TRBJ2-6, the V gene TRBV9; 8 bases fit TRBD1. The V and J ends lost 0 bases and 3 bases, in that order; junction bases with no gene match: 8. The CDR3 extends over 18 amino acids. Germline CDR1 SGDLS, CDR2 YYNGEE. Filled out from reference TRBV9 and TRBJ2-6, the complete variable domain reads DSGVTQTPKHLITATGQRVTLRCSPRSGDLSVYWYQQSLDQGLQFLIQYYNGEERAKGNILERFSAQQFPDLHSELNLSSLELGDSALYFCASSVGSGGWRGANVLTFGAGSRLTVL.

The chain has TRBV5-1 and TRBJ1-1, with D maybe TRBD1 (5 bases). Germline values: CDR1 SGHRS, CDR2 YFSETQ. Trimming removed 0 bases at V and 4 bases at J, with 13 bases between. The CDR3 is 15 residues long. The CDR3 is CASSLGTAGTTEAFF. CDR3 coding DNA: TGCGCCAGCAGCTTGGGTACTGCGGGGACCACTGAAGCTTTCTTT.

This sequence joins TRBV6-5 and TRBJ1-2, with 7 positions matching TRBD1. Germline V gene data show CDR1 as MNHEY and CDR2 as SVGAGI. The CDR3 length is 13 residues. V lost 5 bases, J lost 4 bases, and 4 bases stayed unmatched. The CDR3: CASSRGQVYGYTF. CDR3 DNA: TGTGCCAGCAGTAGGGGGCAGGTCTATGGCTACACCTTC.

This clone was seen a handful of times. The chain joins TRBV29-1 to TRBJ1-2; no clear D. Germline lookup yields CDR1 SQVTM and CDR2 ANQGSEA. Trimming took 0 bases from V and 4 from J, leaving 6 bases between them. The CDR3 totals 12 residues. CDR3 nucleotides: TGCAGCGTTGAAGAAGTCTCCTATGGCTACACCTTC. Translated, it gives CSVEEVSYGYTF. The full variable domain, completed using reference TRBV29-1 and TRBJ1-2, is SAVISQKPSRDICQRGTSLTIQCQVDSQVTMMFWYRQQPGQSLTLIATANQGSEATYESGFVIDKFPISRPNLTFSTLTVSNMSPEDSSIYLCSVEEVSYGYTFGSGTRLTVV.

This clone was recorded once. The rearrangement joins TRBV27 to TRBJ1-2, with 11 nucleotides matching TRBD1. CDR1 MNHEY and CDR2 SMNVEV come from the germline V gene (reference sequence). V was clipped by 5 bases and J by 2 bases; unmatched bases: 7. CDR3 length: 16 residues. In DNA form, the CDR3 reads TGTGCCAGCAGTCCTTATTGGACAGGGGGCAACTATGGCTACACCTTC. Translating gives CASSPYWTGGNYGYTF.

V and J are TRBV30 and TRBJ2-7, with D maybe TRBD2 (5 bases). The V end lost 2 bases, the J end lost 2 bases, and 10 bases lay between the germline ends. The CDR3 runs to 13 residues. Germline CDR1 GTSNPN, CDR2 SVGIG (reference sequence). CDR3 protein: CAWSSSGTYEQYF. The CDR3 DNA sequence: TGTGCCTGGAGTTCCTCGGGAACCTACGAGCAGTACTTC.

This clone appeared a few times. This rearrangement joins TRBV7-9 to TRBJ2-7; 10 bases map to TRBD1. This CDR3 region has 15 residues. The germline gives CDR1 SEHNR, CDR2 FQNEAQ (reference sequence). With 4 bases clipped from V and 4 bases from J, the junction kept 7 bases outside the gene matches. The CDR3 is CASSSRQGAWYEQYF. For the CDR3, the DNA is TGTGCCAGCAGCTCACGACAGGGGGCTTGGTACGAGCAGTACTTC.

This clone was seen only a few times. This chain links TRBV6-1 with TRBJ1-2, with D perhaps TRBD1 (6 bases). V lost 0 bases and J 2 bases, leaving 16 bases between the germline ends. CDR3 length: 17 amino acids. Germline V gene sequence: CDR1 MNHNS, CDR2 SASEGT. The CDR3 region is CASSEAPVTGLNYGYTF. In nucleotides, the CDR3 is TGTGCCAGCAGTGAAGCGCCTGTGACAGGTTTGAACTATGGCTACACCTTC.

The chain uses TRBV25-1 and TRBJ2-3; TRBD1 or TRBD2 may be the D gene (6 bases each). V dropped 2 bases and J dropped 7 bases, with 16 bases sitting between them. The CDR3 has 15 residues. Germline V gene data show CDR1 as MGHDK and CDR2 as SYGVNS. The CDR3 is CASSEGRQGRNTQYF. For the CDR3, the DNA is TGTGCCAGCAGTGAAGGCAGGCAGGGGAGGAATACGCAGTATTTT.

V is TRBV4-1 and J is TRBJ2-2, with unresolved D. CDR3 length: 13 residues. The V end was cut by 0 bases, the J end by 6 bases, with 5 bases between. CDR1 is MGHRA and CDR2 is YSYEKL in the germline V gene. CDR3: CASSQEWAGELFF. DNA for the CDR3: TGCGCCAGCAGCCAAGAGTGGGCCGGGGAGCTGTTTTTT.

The chain joins TRBV29-1 to TRBJ2-7; TRBD1 matches 7 bases. The CDR3 is 13 residues long. The germline CDR1 and CDR2 sequences are SQVTM and ANQGSEA. V was clipped by 6 bases and J by 0 bases; unmatched bases: 5. CDR3 coding DNA: TGCAGCGTATGGGACAGAACCTCCTACGAGCAGTACTTC. Translation gives CSVWDRTSYEQYF.

There are a few counts of this clone. V and J are TRBV30 and TRBJ1-1, with TRBD1 identical over 7 bases. Trimming removed 2 bases from V and 1 base from J; junction bases left unmatched: 10. This CDR3 is built from 16 residues. CDR1 GTSNPN and CDR2 SVGIG come from the germline V gene (reference sequence). CDR3 nucleotides: TGTGCCTGGAGTCCCTGGACAGGCCAAGGGAACACTGAAGCTTTCTTT. Translation: CAWSPWTGQGNTEAFF.

CDR3 DNA sequence: TGTGCCTCCTCAGAGGGGCAGGGCCCCAATCAGCCCCAGCATTTT. Its translation: CASSEGQGPNQPQHF. This chain joins TRBV30 and TRBJ1-5; tentative D call: TRBD1 (5 bases). V was pared by 7 bases and J by 3 bases, with 19 bases between. The CDR3 consists of 15 residues. Germline CDR1 GTSNPN, CDR2 SVGIG (reference sequence).

This clone was recorded a few times. V is TRBV29-1 and J is TRBJ2-4; TRBD2 matches at 12 bases. CDR1 SQVTM and CDR2 ANQGSEA come from the germline V gene. The ends lost 5 bases at V and 6 bases at J; junction bases unmatched: 2. The CDR3 spans 13 residues. CDR3 nucleotides: TGCAGCGTTATACTAGCGGGGGGAAACATTCAGTACTTC. Residues: CSVILAGGNIQYF.

V usage is TRBV6-5 and J usage is TRBJ1-1, with 7 nucleotides matching TRBD1. The CDR3 runs to 13 residues. Unmatched junction bases numbered 9, after V lost 5 bases and J lost 9 bases. Germline V gene lookup returns CDR1 MNHEY and CDR2 SVGAGI. DNA for the CDR3: TGTGCCAGCAGTAATAGAAGGGGGCTCAAAGCTTTCTTT. As protein: CASSNRRGLKAFF.

This chain connects TRBV25-1 to TRBJ1-4, with D possibly being TRBD1 (5 bases). The CDR3 has 11 residues. Trimming removed 4 bases from V and 10 bases from J, with 7 bases in between. From germline, CDR1 is MGHDK and CDR2 SYGVNS. As DNA, the CDR3 is TGTGCCAGCAGTGTGGGGGGAAAACTGTTTTTT. Translating it yields CASSVGGKLFF.